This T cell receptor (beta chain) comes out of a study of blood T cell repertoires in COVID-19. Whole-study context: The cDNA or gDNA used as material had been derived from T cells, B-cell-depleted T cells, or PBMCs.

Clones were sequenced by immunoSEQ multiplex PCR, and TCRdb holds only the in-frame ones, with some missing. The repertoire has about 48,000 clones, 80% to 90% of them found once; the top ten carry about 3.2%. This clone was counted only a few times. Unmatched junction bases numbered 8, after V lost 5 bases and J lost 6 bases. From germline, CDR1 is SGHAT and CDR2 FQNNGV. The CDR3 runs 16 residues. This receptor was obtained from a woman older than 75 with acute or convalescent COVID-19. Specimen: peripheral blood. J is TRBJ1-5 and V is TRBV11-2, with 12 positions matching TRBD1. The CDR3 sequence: CASSLGDRGLGQPQHF. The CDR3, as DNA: TGTGCCAGCAGCCTCGGGGACAGGGGGCTTGGTCAGCCCCAGCATTTT.